This TCR beta chain was identified during a study of post-analysis software for immune sequencing data (dated by TCRdb to the mid-2010s). In the study overall: Recorded disease courses included relapsing-remitting, secondary progressive and progressive-relapsing multiple sclerosis, with some patients lacking subtype annotation. Patient repertoires were compared against some twelve previously published healthy control repertoires from donors aged 6 to 25 years. A subset of samples was prepared in parallel using single-end sample barcoding, then pooled and co-amplified after Illumina adapter ligation.

Beyond this particular receptor, the publication reports: Compared with controls, multiple sclerosis patients had significantly lower normalized Chao1 diversity, a finding suggesting substantial peripheral T-cell clonal expansion. The control group was slightly older than the multiple sclerosis patient group. Strong co-clustering of samples prepared in the same batch was shown by direct clustering with F measure, prompting a batch-effect correction. Four to six TRBV segments, including TRBV5-6, TRBV5-1 and TRBV20-1, were significantly more frequent in patients than controls.

Libraries were constructed by PCR. The sample was run on an Illumina HiSeq 2500. To reduce PCR and sequencing biases, unique molecular identifiers were incorporated into the TCR beta cDNA libraries. Every 1 to 10 million input T cells yielded approximately 500,000 cDNA molecules, meaning each molecule approximated one T cell. The same protocol used for the earlier healthy control dataset was applied to prepare and sequence the patient libraries. Within a given batch, samples were prepared together, multiplexed and sequenced on the same HiSeq lane. For the original study's pipeline: MIGEC handled the raw barcoded reads, throwing out single-read molecular identifier groups before consensus assembly and CDR3 extraction. VDJtools was used for post-analysis of the clonotype tables, and diversity was normalized by down-sampling every dataset to the size of the smallest sample. To correct batch-related cross-sample contamination, repertoire overlap clustering matched CDR3 amino acid sequences but not nucleotide sequences. The public reads were reanalyzed by TCRdb: fastp trimming at Q25, MiXCR alignment, in-frame beta chains only. Records with the same CDR3 protein are collapsed into one entry carrying the most frequent genes and DNA. In this record, the V and J calls reflect TCRdb's handling and not the investigators' own analysis. This sample has more than 450,000 distinct CDR3 sequences in its table, and around 47% of those were observed once. The top ten clonotypes cover 1.5% to 2% of the sample.

Trimming removed 4 bases from V and 4 bases from J, leaving 17 bases between the germline ends. CDR1 and CDR2 were assigned from the germline V gene as SGHTA and FQGNSA. Measured from the cysteine to the phenylalanine, the CDR3 is 15 residues long. The entry retains the CDR3 DNA only, 45 bases that are in frame from base 1. To demonstrate the VDJtools post-analysis software, the study profiled TCR beta repertoires from the peripheral blood of about a dozen young patients with multiple sclerosis. The multiple sclerosis patients were children and adolescents between about 6 and 16 years of age. With respect to this clonotype: Its cognate antigen has yet to be identified. No base-level quality is on record; no much larger clone is a single base apart.

The specimen sequenced was blood. This TCR came from a girl under 18 with multiple sclerosis. The V gene is TRBV7-2 and the J gene is TRBJ2-7; TRBD2 is perhaps the D gene, given 5 matching bases. The DNA sequence is as follows: TGTGCCAGCAGCTCGGACTTTTCCGTCGTGTACGAGCAGTACTTC. Its translation reads: CASSSDFSVVYEQYF.